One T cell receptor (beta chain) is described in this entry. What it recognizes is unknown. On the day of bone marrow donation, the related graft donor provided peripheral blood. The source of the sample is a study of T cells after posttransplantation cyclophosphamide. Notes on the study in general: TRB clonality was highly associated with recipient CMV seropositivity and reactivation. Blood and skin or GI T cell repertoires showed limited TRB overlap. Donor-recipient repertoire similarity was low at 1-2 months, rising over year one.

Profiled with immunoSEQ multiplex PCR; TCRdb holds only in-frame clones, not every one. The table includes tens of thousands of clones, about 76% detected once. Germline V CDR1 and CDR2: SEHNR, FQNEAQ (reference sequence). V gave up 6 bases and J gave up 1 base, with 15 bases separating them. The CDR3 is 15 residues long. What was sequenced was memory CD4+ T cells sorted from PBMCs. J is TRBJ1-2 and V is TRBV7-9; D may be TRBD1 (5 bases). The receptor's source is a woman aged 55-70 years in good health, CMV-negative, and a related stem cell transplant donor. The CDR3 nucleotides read TGTGCCAGCAGGCCGCGTGCCAGGGATAACTATGGCTACACCTTC. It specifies CASRPRARDNYGYTF.